The TCR beta chain described here comes from a study of blood T cells in healthy people across ages. Primers used in a second PCR of about 6 to 11 cycles were a sample-barcoded 5' primer and a J-beta primer mix. Tagging of each cDNA molecule was performed by a template-switch adaptor with 12 random nucleotides. Every sample gave at least 2.5 million paired-end reads containing CDR3. TCRdb used MiXCR to reprocess the 5' RACE reads, holding one entry per CDR3 protein. The sample consists of some 1.5 million distinct CDR3 sequences, 28% of them appearing once. This CDR3 is 15 amino acids long. Germline-derived CDR1 and CDR2 are SNHLY and FYNNEI. Whole-study findings and limits: Getting older went along with TCR beta diversity per million T cells dropping roughly linearly. Versus aged donors, long-lived donors had higher diversity and more naive CD4+ cells.

This clonotype has only one observation. Its matching antigen is unknown. The junction does not match germline at one end; this may be a read error. This rearrangement joins TRBV2 to TRBJ2-7; D is uncertain. Sequencing was carried out using blood. The sequence derives from a woman under 40 in good health. For the CDR3, the DNA is TGTGCCAGCAGCGGGCAAGGAGATCTCCCGGGCGAGCAGGACTTC. Amino acids: CASSGQGDLPGEQDF.